One and the same sample provided the 19 T cell receptor beta chains below, sequenced in a study of human T cells and chemical hapten exposure. Time point denoted: patch test 2, 6 weeks after DPC sensitization. Documented treatment: therapeutic diphenylcyclopropenone sensitization with weekly scalp DPC. TCRdb re-called the RACE reads through MiXCR, storing one row per CDR3 protein. The sample lists over 70,000 distinct CDR3 sequences; about 8.5% were seen once. The input for sequencing was whole blood, taken in connection with sensitization to the hapten diphenylcyclopropenone (DPC). These receptors were obtained from a woman between 50 and 59 years old with alopecia areata. Some clones in this sample may be carry-over from other donors' samples.

This clonotype showed up just a few times. The chain uses TRBV29-1 and TRBJ1-5; D is uncertain. The CDR3 is made up of 13 amino acids. Trimming pared 7 bases from V and 5 bases from J, leaving 15 bases between. Germline loops: CDR1 SQVTM, CDR2 ANQGSEA. The CDR3 protein is CSATLGGDQPQHF. CDR3 DNA: TGCAGCGCCACACTTGGTGGGGATCAGCCCCAGCATTTT.

The CDR3: CASSIGGDGELFF. In DNA form, the CDR3 reads TGTGCCAGTAGTATAGGGGGAGATGGGGAGCTGTTTTTT. This rearrangement joins TRBV19 to TRBJ2-2; D is perhaps TRBD2 (5 bases). The CDR3 runs 13 residues. V dropped 1 base and J dropped 8 bases, with 8 bases sitting between them. Germline V gene lookup returns CDR1 LNHDA and CDR2 SQIVND (reference sequence).

The rearrangement uses TRBV4-1 and TRBJ2-3; D gene unclear. Germline CDR1 MGHRA, CDR2 YSYEKL. The CDR3 runs 13 residues. Trimming removed 1 base at V and 2 bases at J, with 4 bases between. The CDR3 sequence is CASSQAPTDTQYF. The CDR3 DNA reads as TGCGCCAGCAGCCAAGCCCCCACAGATACGCAGTATTTT.

V usage is TRBV6-2 or TRBV6-3 and J usage is TRBJ2-6; 11 bases are a match to TRBD1. This CDR3 has 18 residues. The V segment lost 2 bases and the J segment 3 bases; nucleotides outside the gene matches: 6. CDR1 is MNHEY, CDR2 SVGEGT, per germline. CDR3 DNA: TGTGCCAGCAGTTACGGACAGGGGGCTCTCAATGGGGCCAACGTCCTGACTTTC. Translating gives CASSYGQGALNGANVLTF.

The rearrangement joins TRBV29-1 to TRBJ2-6, with unresolved D. The CDR3 has 14 amino acids. Germline V lookup: CDR1 SQVTM, CDR2 ANQGSEA. Deletions cut 4 bases from V and 0 bases from J, with 7 bases between. CDR3 sequence reads: CSVAVSSGANVLTF. DNA of the CDR3: TGCAGCGTTGCGGTGTCCTCTGGGGCCAACGTCCTGACTTTC.

The chain links TRBV21-1 to TRBJ1-1. TRBV21-1 is deemed a pseudogene. The CDR3 is 16 amino acids. This chain's CDR3 is CASTQGRGNSEPEAFF. In nucleotides, the CDR3 is TGTGCCAGCACCCAGGGGAGGGGGAATTCGGAGCCTGAAGCTTTCTTT.

The chain is built from TRBV13 and TRBJ2-5; 9 bases fit TRBD2. V lost 3 bases to trimming and J lost 5 bases; unmatched junction nucleotides: 7. The CDR3 has 15 amino acids. Germline V gene sequence: CDR1 PRHDT, CDR2 FYEKMQ (reference sequence). DNA of the CDR3: TGTGCCAGCAGCTTTGGCGGGAGGGCCAGGGAGACCCAGTACTTC. Translating gives CASSFGGRARETQYF.

The gene calls are TRBV6-5 and TRBJ1-5; tentative D call: TRBD1 (6 bases). Deletions cut 5 bases from V and 3 bases from J, with 11 bases between. Germline lookup yields CDR1 MNHEY and CDR2 SVGAGI. The CDR3 has 14 residues. CDR3 region: CASSNRDNNQPQHF. CDR3 coding DNA: TGTGCCAGCAGTAACCGGGACAACAATCAGCCCCAGCATTTT.

This clonotype was observed a handful of times. CDR3 loop: CASATGQGETGELFF. The CDR3 coding sequence is TGTGCCAGCGCTACCGGACAGGGGGAAACCGGGGAGCTGTTTTTT. V usage is TRBV28 and J usage is TRBJ2-2, with 10 bases aligning to TRBD1. Germline assignment: CDR1 MDHEN and CDR2 SYDVKM. This CDR3 contains 15 residues. V shed 8 bases, J shed 5 bases, and the junction held 8 bases outside the gene matches.

This clonotype was observed a few times. This chain uses TRBV29-1 with TRBJ2-7, with 10 bases fitting TRBD1. CDR1 is SQVTM and CDR2 is ANQGSEA in the germline V gene. J lost 4 bases, V lost 3 bases, and 6 bases had no gene match. The CDR3 is 14 residues long. CDR3 protein: CSVEETGGLYEQYF. The CDR3 coding sequence is TGCAGCGTTGAGGAGACAGGGGGCCTGTACGAGCAGTACTTC.

This clonotype was recorded a few times. The gene calls are TRBV7-3 and TRBJ2-3, with D perhaps TRBD2 (6 bases). In germline, CDR1 is SGHTA, CDR2 FQGTGA. Trimming removed 1 base at V and 0 bases at J, with 14 bases between. The CDR3 has 17 residues. CDR3: CASSLIGGIPSTDTQYF. For the CDR3, the DNA is TGTGCCAGCAGCTTAATCGGCGGGATCCCTAGCACAGATACGCAGTATTTT. The full variable domain, its missing parts supplied by reference TRBV7-3 and TRBJ2-3, is GAGVSQTPSNKVTEKGKYVELRCDPISGHTALYWYRQSLGQGPEFLIYFQGTGAADDSGLPNDRFFAVRPEGSVSTLKIQRTERGDSAVYLCASSLIGGIPSTDTQYFGPGTRLTVL.

The chain links TRBV6-2 or TRBV6-3 to TRBJ1-1; TRBD1 might be the D (6 bases). V was clipped by 9 bases and J by 1 base, with 18 bases between them. Germline V gene data show CDR1 as MNHEY and CDR2 as SVGEGT. This CDR3 region has 15 residues. The chain's CDR3 is CASTTHGGRNTEAFF. The CDR3 coding sequence is TGTGCCAGTACGACTCACGGGGGCAGGAACACTGAAGCTTTCTTT.

This clonotype has only a few counts. The chain recombines TRBV4-3 with TRBJ1-3; D is perhaps TRBD1 (6 bases). There are 15 residues in the CDR3. Trimming cost V 2 bases and J 0 bases, with 8 bases left between them. Germline V lookup: CDR1 LGHNA, CDR2 YSLEER. The CDR3 region is CASSQTGFSGNTIYF. The DNA of the CDR3 is TGCGCCAGCAGCCAAACAGGGTTCTCTGGAAACACCATATATTTT.

This clonotype was detected ten times or more. The chain combines TRBV3-1 with TRBJ2-5; D not certain. V shed 1 base and J shed 8 bases, with 5 bases lying between them. The CDR3 sequence is 11 residues long. Germline CDR1 and CDR2: LGHDT and YNNKEL (reference sequence). The CDR3 region is CASSQVDTQYF. The CDR3 DNA is TGTGCCAGCAGCCAAGTGGATACCCAGTACTTC.

This clonotype was picked up a small number of times. The V and J genes are TRBV15 and TRBJ2-5; TRBD2 aligns across 7 bases. The germline V gene has CDR1 LNHNV and CDR2 YYDKDF (reference sequence). The CDR3 is made up of 16 amino acids. The ends lost 5 bases at V and 1 base at J; junction bases unmatched: 10. The DNA of the CDR3 is TGTGCCACCAGCGGTAGGCAGCGGGGTCCCCAAGAGACCCAGTACTTC. Its protein product is CATSGRQRGPQETQYF.

The chain carries TRBV11-2 and TRBJ2-3; the D is unclear. The V gene's germline CDR1 is SGHAT and CDR2 FQNNGV. Between the trimmed V and J ends, which lost 5 bases and 5 bases, there was a span of 8 bases. The CDR3 runs 12 residues. The CDR3 DNA follows: TGTGCCAGCAGCCTGTCCGGAGATACGCAGTATTTT. It specifies CASSLSGDTQYF. Complete variable domain (other parts from reference TRBV11-2 and TRBJ2-3): EAGVAQSPRYKIIEKRQSVAFWCNPISGHATLYWYQQILGQGPKLLIQFQNNGVVDDSQLPKDRFSAERLKGVDSTLKIQPAKLEDSAVYLCASSLSGDTQYFGPGTRLTVL.

The genes are TRBV4-3 and TRBJ1-1, with TRBD1 matching 7 bases. From germline, CDR1 is LGHNA and CDR2 YSLEER. This CDR3 has 14 residues. The trim removed 3 bases at V and 5 bases at J, leaving 6 bases unmatched. The CDR3 spells CASSHTGAGTEAFF. In DNA, the CDR3 is TGCGCCAGCAGCCATACAGGGGCGGGGACTGAAGCTTTCTTT.

V and J are TRBV6-1 and TRBJ2-3; 8 positions agree with TRBD2. Germline-derived CDR1 and CDR2 are MNHNS and SASEGT. The V segment lost 1 base and the J segment 14 bases; nucleotides outside the gene matches: 14. The CDR3 is made up of 15 amino acids. This CDR3 reads CASSEGGGSGARRYF. The CDR3 DNA reads TGTGCCAGCAGTGAAGGGGGGGGTAGCGGGGCGAGGCGGTATTTT.

This clonotype showed up many times. This sequence joins TRBV6-1 and TRBJ1-1, with 8 bases fitting TRBD1. V lost 7 bases and J lost 4; bases outside the gene matches: 8. The CDR3 totals 14 residues. In germline, CDR1 is MNHNS, CDR2 SASEGT. The CDR3 sequence is CASMFGQGGTEAFF. The CDR3, as DNA: TGTGCCAGCATGTTCGGACAGGGAGGCACTGAAGCTTTCTTT.